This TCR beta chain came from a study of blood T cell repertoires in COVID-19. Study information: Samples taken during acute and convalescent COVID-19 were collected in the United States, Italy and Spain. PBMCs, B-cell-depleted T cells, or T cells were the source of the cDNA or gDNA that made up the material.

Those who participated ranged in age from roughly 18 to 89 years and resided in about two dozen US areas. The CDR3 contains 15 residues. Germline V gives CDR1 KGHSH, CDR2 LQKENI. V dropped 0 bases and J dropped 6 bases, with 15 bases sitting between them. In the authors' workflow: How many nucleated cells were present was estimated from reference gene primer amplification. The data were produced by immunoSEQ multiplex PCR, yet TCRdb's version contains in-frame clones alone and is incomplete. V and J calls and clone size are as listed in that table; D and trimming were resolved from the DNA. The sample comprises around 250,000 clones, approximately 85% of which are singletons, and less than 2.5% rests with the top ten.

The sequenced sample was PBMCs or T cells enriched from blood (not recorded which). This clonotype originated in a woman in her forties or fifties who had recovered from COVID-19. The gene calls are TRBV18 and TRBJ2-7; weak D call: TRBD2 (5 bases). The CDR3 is CASSPPVGVGGEQYF. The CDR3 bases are TGTGCCAGCTCACCACCCGTGGGAGTCGGCGGCGAGCAGTACTTC.